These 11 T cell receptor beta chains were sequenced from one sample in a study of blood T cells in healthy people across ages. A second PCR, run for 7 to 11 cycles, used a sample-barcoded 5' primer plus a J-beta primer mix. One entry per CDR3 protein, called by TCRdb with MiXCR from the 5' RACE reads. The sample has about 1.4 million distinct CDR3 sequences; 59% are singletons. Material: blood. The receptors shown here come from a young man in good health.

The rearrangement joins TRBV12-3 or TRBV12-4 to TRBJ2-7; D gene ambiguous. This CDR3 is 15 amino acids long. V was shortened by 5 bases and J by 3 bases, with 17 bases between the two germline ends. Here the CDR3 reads CASSPSGSGVYEQYF. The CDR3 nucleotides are TGTGCCAGCAGTCCAAGTGGGTCAGGCGTCTACGAGCAGTACTTC.

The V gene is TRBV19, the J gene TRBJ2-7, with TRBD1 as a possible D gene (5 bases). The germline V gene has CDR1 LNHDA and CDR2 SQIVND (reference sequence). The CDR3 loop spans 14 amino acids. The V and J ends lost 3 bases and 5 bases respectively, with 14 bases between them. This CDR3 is CASSIIGQLDEQYF. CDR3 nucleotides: TGTGCCAGTAGTATCATAGGACAATTGGACGAGCAGTACTTC.

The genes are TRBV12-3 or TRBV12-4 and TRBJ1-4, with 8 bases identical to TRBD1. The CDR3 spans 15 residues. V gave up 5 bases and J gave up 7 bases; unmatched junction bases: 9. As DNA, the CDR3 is TGTGCCAGCAGTCCGCAGGGGGCAGCGAGTGAAAAACTGTTTTTT. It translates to CASSPQGAASEKLFF.

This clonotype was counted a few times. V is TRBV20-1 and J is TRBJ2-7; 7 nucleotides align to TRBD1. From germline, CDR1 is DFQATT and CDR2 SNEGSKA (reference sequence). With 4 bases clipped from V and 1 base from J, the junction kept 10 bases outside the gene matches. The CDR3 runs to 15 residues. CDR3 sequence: CSAMPRQGLSYEQYF. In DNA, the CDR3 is TGCAGTGCTATGCCGAGACAGGGCCTTTCCTACGAGCAGTACTTC.

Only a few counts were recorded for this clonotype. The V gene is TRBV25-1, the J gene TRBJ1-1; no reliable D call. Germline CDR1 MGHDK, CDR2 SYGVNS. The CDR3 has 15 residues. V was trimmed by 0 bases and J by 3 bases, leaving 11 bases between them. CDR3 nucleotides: TGTGCCAGCAGTGAATATTCCAGGCCTGACACTGAAGCTTTCTTT. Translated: CASSEYSRPDTEAFF.

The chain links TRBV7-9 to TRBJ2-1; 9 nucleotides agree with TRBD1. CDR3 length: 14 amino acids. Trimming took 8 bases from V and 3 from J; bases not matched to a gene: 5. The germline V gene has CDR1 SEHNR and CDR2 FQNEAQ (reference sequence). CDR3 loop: CASAGTGLYNEQFF. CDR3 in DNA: TGTGCCAGCGCCGGGACAGGGCTCTACAATGAGCAGTTCTTC.

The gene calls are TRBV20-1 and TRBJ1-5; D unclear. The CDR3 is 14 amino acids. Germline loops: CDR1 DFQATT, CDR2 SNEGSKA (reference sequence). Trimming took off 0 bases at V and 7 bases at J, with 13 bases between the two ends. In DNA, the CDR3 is TGCAGTGCTAGAGAGGGGTCTTTAGGCCAGCCCCAGCATTTT. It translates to CSAREGSLGQPQHF.

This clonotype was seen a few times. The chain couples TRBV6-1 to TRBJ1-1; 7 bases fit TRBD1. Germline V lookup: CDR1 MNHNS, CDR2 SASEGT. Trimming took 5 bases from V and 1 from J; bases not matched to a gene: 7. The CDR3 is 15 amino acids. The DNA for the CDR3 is TGTGCCAGCAGTATCTCACAGGGGTCGAACACTGAAGCTTTCTTT. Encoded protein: CASSISQGSNTEAFF.

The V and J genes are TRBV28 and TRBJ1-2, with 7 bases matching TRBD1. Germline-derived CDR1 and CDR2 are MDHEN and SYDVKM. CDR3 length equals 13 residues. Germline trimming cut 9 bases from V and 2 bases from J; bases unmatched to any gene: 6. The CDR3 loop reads CASYDRANYGYTF. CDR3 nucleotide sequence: TGTGCCAGTTATGACAGGGCAAACTATGGCTACACCTTC.

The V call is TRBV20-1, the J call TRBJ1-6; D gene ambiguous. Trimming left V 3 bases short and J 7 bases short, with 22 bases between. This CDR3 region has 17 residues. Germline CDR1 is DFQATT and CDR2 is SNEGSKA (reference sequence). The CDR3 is CSASPDGREEGNSPLHF. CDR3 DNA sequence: TGCAGTGCTAGCCCCGATGGAAGGGAGGAGGGAAATTCACCCCTCCACTTT.

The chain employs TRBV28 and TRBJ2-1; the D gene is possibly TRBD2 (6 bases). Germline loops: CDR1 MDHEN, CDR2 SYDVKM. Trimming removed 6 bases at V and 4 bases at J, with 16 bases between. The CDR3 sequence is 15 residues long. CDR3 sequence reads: CASRPSSEPYNEQFF. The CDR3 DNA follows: TGTGCCAGCAGGCCCTCTAGCGAACCTTACAATGAGCAGTTCTTC.